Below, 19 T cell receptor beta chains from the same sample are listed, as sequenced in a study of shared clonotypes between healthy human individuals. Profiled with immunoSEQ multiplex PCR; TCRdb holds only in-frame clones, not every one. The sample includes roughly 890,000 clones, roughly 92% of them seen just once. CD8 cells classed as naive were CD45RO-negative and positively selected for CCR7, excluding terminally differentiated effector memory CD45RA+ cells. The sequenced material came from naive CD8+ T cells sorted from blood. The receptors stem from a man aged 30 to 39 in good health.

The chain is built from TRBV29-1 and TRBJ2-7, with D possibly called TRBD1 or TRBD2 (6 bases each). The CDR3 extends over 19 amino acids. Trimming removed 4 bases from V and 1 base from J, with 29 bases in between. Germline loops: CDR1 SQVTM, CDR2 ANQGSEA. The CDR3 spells CSVGAYSTRRGQKSYEQYF. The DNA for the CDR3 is TGCAGCGTTGGGGCCTATTCGACTAGGCGGGGACAAAAATCCTACGAGCAGTACTTC.

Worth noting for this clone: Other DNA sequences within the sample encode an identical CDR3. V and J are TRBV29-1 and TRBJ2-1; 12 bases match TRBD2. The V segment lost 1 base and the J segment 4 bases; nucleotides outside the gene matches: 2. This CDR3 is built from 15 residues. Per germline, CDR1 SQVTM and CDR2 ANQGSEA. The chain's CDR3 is CSVEGLAGGYNEQFF. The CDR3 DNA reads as TGCAGCGTTGAAGGTCTAGCGGGAGGGTACAATGAGCAGTTCTTC.

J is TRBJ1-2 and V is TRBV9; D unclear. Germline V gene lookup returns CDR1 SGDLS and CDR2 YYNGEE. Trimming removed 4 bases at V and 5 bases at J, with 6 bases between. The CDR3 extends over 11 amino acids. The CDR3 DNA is TGTGCCAGCAGCTCAACATATGGCTACACCTTC. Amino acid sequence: CASSSTYGYTF.

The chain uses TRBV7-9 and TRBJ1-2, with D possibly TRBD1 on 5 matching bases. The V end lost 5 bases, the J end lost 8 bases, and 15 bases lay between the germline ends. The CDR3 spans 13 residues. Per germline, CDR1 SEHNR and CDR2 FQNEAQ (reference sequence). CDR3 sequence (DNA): TGTGCCAGCAGCGATCTCACGAGGGACGGCTACACCTTC. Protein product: CASSDLTRDGYTF.

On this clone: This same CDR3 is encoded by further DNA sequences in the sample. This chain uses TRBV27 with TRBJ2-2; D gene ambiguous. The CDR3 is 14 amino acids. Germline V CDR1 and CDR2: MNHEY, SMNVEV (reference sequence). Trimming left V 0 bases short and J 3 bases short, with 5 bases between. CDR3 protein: CASSLSGYTGELFF. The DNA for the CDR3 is TGTGCCAGCAGTTTATCGGGGTACACCGGGGAGCTGTTTTTT.

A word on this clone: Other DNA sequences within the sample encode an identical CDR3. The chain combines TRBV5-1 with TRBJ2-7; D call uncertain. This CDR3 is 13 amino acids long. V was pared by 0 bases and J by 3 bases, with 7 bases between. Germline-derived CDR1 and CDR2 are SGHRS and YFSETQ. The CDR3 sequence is CASSLDRSYEQYF. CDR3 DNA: TGCGCCAGCAGCTTGGATCGAAGCTACGAGCAGTACTTC.

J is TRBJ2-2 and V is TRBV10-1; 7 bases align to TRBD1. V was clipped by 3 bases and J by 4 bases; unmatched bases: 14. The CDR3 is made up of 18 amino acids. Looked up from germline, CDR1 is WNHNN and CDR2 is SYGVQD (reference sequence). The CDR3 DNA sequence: TGCGCCAGCAGTGAAAGGGAGCAGGGACAGATTTTCACCGGGGAGCTGTTTTTT. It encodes CASSEREQGQIFTGELFF.

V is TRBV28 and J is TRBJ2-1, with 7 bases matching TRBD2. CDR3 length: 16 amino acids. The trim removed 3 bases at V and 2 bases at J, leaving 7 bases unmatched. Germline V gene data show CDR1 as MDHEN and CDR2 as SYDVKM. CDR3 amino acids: CASSFPTAGAYNEQFF. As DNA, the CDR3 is TGTGCCAGCAGTTTTCCGACTGCGGGAGCCTACAATGAGCAGTTCTTC.

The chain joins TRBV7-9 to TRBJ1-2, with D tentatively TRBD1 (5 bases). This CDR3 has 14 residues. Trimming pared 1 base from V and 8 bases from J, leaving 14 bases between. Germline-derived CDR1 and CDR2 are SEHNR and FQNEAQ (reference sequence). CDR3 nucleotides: TGTGCCAGCAGCTTAGGCGGGGGGATAGGAGGCTACACCTTC. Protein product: CASSLGGGIGGYTF.

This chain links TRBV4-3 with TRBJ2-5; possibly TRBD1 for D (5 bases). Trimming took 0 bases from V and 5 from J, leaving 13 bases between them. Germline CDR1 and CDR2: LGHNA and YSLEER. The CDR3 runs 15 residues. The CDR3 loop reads CASSQETGLWETQYF. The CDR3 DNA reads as TGCGCCAGCAGCCAAGAAACAGGTCTTTGGGAGACCCAGTACTTC.

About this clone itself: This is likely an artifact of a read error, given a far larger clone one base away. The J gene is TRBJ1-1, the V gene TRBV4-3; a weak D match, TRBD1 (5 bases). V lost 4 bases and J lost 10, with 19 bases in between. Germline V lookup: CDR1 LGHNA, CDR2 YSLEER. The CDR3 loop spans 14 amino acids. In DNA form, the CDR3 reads TGCGCCAGCAGCCCCGAGGGGACGGGGTTCGGAGCTTTCTTT. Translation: CASSPEGTGFGAFF.

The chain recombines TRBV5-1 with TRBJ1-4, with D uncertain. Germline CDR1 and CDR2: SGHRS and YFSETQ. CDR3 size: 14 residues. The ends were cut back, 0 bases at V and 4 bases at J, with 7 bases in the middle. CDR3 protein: CASSLAPVNEKLFF. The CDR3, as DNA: TGCGCCAGCAGCTTGGCCCCAGTTAATGAAAAACTGTTTTTT. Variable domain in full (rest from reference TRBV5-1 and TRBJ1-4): KAGVTQTPRYLIKTRGQQVTLSCSPISGHRSVSWYQQTPGQGLQFLFEYFSETQRNKGNFPGRFSGRQFSNSRSEMNVSTLELGDSALYLCASSLAPVNEKLFFGSGTQLSVL.

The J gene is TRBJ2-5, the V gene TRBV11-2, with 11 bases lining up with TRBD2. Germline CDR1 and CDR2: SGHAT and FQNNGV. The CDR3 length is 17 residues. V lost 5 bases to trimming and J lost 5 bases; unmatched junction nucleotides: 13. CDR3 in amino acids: CASSRGASGRSDETQYF. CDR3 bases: TGTGCCAGCAGCCGCGGGGCTAGCGGGAGGTCCGATGAGACCCAGTACTTC.

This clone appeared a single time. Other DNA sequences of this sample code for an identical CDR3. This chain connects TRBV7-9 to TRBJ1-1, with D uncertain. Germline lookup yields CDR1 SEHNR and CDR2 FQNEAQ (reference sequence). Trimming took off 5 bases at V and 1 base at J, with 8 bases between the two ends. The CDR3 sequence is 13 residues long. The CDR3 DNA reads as TGTGCCAGCAGCCCTCCCGGGAACACTGAAGCTTTCTTT. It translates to CASSPPGNTEAFF.

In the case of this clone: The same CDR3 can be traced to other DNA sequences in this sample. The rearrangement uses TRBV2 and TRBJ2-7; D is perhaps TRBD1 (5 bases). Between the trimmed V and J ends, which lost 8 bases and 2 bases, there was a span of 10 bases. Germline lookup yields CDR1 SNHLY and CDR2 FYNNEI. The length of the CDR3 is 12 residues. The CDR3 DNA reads TGTGCCAGCTTAGGGGCTGCCTACGAGCAGTACTTC. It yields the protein CASLGAAYEQYF.

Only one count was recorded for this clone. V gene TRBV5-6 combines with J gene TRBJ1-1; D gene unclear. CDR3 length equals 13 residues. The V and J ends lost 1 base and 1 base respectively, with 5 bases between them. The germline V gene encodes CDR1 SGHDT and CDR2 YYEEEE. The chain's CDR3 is CASSLLSNTEAFF. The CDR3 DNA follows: TGTGCCAGCAGCTTGTTATCGAACACTGAAGCTTTCTTT.

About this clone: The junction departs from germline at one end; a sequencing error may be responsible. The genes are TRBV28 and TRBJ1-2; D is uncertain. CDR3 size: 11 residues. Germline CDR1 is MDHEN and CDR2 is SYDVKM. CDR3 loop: CASRLLGGYTF. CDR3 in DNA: TGTGCCAGCAGGTTATTAGGAGGCTACACCTTC.

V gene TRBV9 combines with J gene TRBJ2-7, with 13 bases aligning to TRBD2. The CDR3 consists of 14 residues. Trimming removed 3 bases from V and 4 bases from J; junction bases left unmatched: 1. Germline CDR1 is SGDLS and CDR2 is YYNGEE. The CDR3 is CASSALAGGYEQYF. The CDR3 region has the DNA TGTGCCAGCAGCGCACTAGCGGGAGGGTACGAGCAGTACTTC.

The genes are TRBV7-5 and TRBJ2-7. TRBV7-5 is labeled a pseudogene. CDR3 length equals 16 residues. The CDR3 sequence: CASGWPPDASYYEQYF. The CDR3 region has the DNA TGTGCCAGCGGTTGGCCCCCGGACGCCTCCTACTACGAGCAGTACTTC.